This TCR beta chain is drawn from a study of identical twins. Germline CDR1 and CDR2: SQVTM and ANQGSEA. The CDR3 runs 14 residues. The J segment lost 4 bases and the V segment lost 2 bases, leaving 2 bases of the junction unmatched. TCRdb re-called the 5' RACE reads with MiXCR, one entry per CDR3 protein. The sample carries under 300,000 distinct CDR3 sequences, around 15% recorded once. Study outcomes and limitations: Conclusions were drawn cross-sectionally by statistical analysis, without following the same donors.

This clonotype was detected a few times. The antigen is not known. The origin of this receptor is a woman between 18 and 30 years old in good health. The chain combines TRBV29-1 with TRBJ1-5, with 10 bases identical to TRBD1. The sequencing input was memory (CD45RO+) T cells sorted from blood. CDR3 loop: CSVETGQGNQPQHF. CDR3 coding DNA: TGCAGCGTTGAAACGGGACAGGGGAATCAGCCCCAGCATTTT.